What follows describes a single T cell receptor beta chain. Assay: immunoSEQ multiplex PCR; the TCRdb copy retains only in-frame clones and omits some. The table shows around 620,000 clones, with 95% occurring only once. These data originate in a study of shared clonotypes between healthy human individuals. Study context: Three plates each covered CD4 naive and memory; CD8 naive two, CD8 memory one.

Positive CCR7 selection of CD45RO-negative cells yielded the naive CD8 cells, and terminally differentiated effector memory CD45RA+ cells were excluded. This TCR was recovered from a woman aged 25 to 39 in good health. Sequenced: naive CD8+ T cells sorted from blood.

CDR3 in DNA: TGTGCCATCAGTGAGTCGCGGTTGGGGTACAATGAGCAGTTCTTC. Its translation: CAISESRLGYNEQFF. This rearrangement joins TRBV10-3 to TRBJ2-1, with D unresolved. This CDR3 comprises 15 residues. The V end was cut by 0 bases, the J end by 4 bases, with 10 bases between. Looked up from germline, CDR1 is ENHRY and CDR2 is SYGVKD.